These T cell receptor beta chains were read from a single sample in a study of control samples from healthy donors and cancer patients. Repertoires were generated with immunoSEQ multiplex PCR, while TCRdb's copy carries only in-frame clones and drops some. The sample lists some 45,000 clones; roughly 90% were seen once. The source material was PBMCs. The receptors derive from a woman aged 40 to 49 with head and neck cancer. The CDR3 runs from the conserved cysteine through the conserved F or W. The order of the fields is J gene, V gene, clone size, D gene, CDR3 protein, CDR3 DNA. The D gene is left open where the match is weak. Expanded clones are given a class, and other clones once, few, many or no size at all.

TRBJ1-5 TRBV6-6 - - CASSYPDSNQPQHF TGTGCCAGCAGTTACCCGGATAGCAATCAGCCCCAGCATTTT
TRBJ1-2 TRBV7-2 - TRBD1 CASSLGQVYGYTF TGTGCCAGCAGCCTGGGACAGGTCTATGGCTACACCTTC
TRBJ2-7 TRBV10-1 - - CASSDYRDGYEQYF TGCGCCAGCAGTGACTACAGGGATGGATACGAGCAGTACTTC
TRBJ2-6 TRBV19 - - CASSAGDSGANVLTF TGTGCCAGTAGCGCAGGTGACTCTGGGGCCAACGTCCTGACTTTC
TRBJ1-1 TRBV7-2 - TRBD1 CASSSDRGTEAFF TGTGCCAGCAGCTCCGACAGGGGCACTGAAGCTTTCTTT
TRBJ1-2 TRBV19 - TRBD1 CASSMVAGQVTYGYTF TGTGCCAGTAGTATGGTGGCGGGACAGGTTACTTATGGCTACACCTTC
TRBJ2-7 TRBV19 few - CASSVQLGGYEAYEQYF TGTGCCAGTAGTGTCCAATTGGGGGGTTACGAAGCCTACGAGCAGTACTTC
TRBJ1-6 TRBV6-5 once TRBD1 CASSYSPDRGSSPLHF TGTGCCAGCAGTTACTCCCCCGACAGGGGAAGCTCACCCCTCCACTTT
TRBJ2-1 TRBV29-1 - TRBD2 CSVPGTSGSSYNEQFF TGCAGCGTTCCTGGGACTAGCGGGAGCTCCTACAATGAGCAGTTCTTC
TRBJ1-5 TRBV6-5 - - CASRGGAENQPQHF TGTGCCAGCAGGGGTGGGGCCGAGAATCAGCCCCAGCATTTT
TRBJ2-2 TRBV5-1 - TRBD2 CASSEGLAGYTGELFF TGCGCCAGCAGCGAAGGACTAGCGGGATACACCGGGGAGCTGTTTTTT
TRBJ2-7 TRBV11-1 - TRBD2 CASSSGTSGYEQYF TGTGCCAGCAGCTCCGGGACTAGCGGCTACGAGCAGTACTTC
TRBJ1-1 TRBV7-3 - - CASSRGTTVNTEAFF TGTGCCAGCAGCCGCGGGACCACGGTGAACACTGAAGCTTTCTTT
TRBJ2-3 TRBV7-9 once - CASSSLTGGPSTDTQYF TGTGCCAGCAGTTCACTGACCGGGGGGCCTAGCACAGATACGCAGTATTTT
TRBJ2-7 TRBV19 - TRBD1 CASSIVGTGGGEQYF TGTGCCAGTAGTATAGTTGGGACAGGGGGAGGCGAGCAGTACTTC
TRBJ1-1 TRBV19 - - CASTPGTEAFF TGTGCCAGTACTCCGGGCACTGAAGCTTTCTTT
TRBJ2-2 TRBV5-1 - TRBD1 CASSSRQGQGIILTGELFF TGCGCCAGCAGCTCTCGTCAGGGACAGGGCATTATTTTGACCGGGGAGCTGTTTTTT
TRBJ2-3 TRBV7-3 - - CASSLGGASTDTQYF TGTGCCAGCAGCTTAGGGGGGGCTAGCACAGATACGCAGTATTTT
TRBJ1-5 TRBV7-2 - - CASSPGGRGFSNQPQHF TGTGCCAGCAGCCCTGGAGGCAGGGGATTCTCCAATCAGCCCCAGCATTTT
TRBJ2-5 TRBV3-1/TRBV3-2 - TRBD2 CASSQREGKETQYF TGTGCCAGCAGCCAGCGGGAGGGTAAGGAGACCCAGTACTTC
TRBJ1-1 TRBV6-5 - TRBD1 CASRKDRGLNTEAFF TGTGCCAGCAGGAAGGACAGGGGGTTGAACACTGAAGCTTTCTTT
TRBJ2-5 TRBV5-1 - - CASSFSRGETQYF TGCGCCAGCAGCTTCAGTAGAGGAGAGACCCAGTACTTC
TRBJ1-4 TRBV16 - - CASSPIPGEGDEKLFF TGTGCCAGCAGCCCGATACCGGGAGAGGGGGATGAAAAACTGTTTTTT
TRBJ2-3 TRBV5-1 once - CASSSLDTQYF TGCGCCAGCAGCTCCCTAGATACGCAGTATTTT
TRBJ2-3 TRBV4-1 - TRBD2 CASSHAPGGATDTQYF TGCGCCAGCAGCCACGCCCCGGGGGGGGCCACAGATACGCAGTATTTT
TRBJ2-5 TRBV7-6 - TRBD2 CASSLSTISGVQETQYF TGTGCCAGCAGCTTGAGCACGATTAGCGGGGTCCAAGAGACCCAGTACTTC
TRBJ1-3 TRBV13 - - CASSLFQAGNTIYF TGTGCCAGCAGCTTATTTCAGGCTGGAAACACCATATATTTT
TRBJ2-3 TRBV10-3 - TRBD1 CAISGTGGRTDTQYF TGTGCCATCAGTGGTACAGGGGGCCGGACAGATACGCAGTATTTT
TRBJ1-1 TRBV10-2 - - CASSSGVANTEAFF TGCGCCAGCAGTTCCGGGGTTGCAAACACTGAAGCTTTCTTT
TRBJ1-2 TRBV15 - - CATSRAGNYGYTF TGTGCCACCAGCAGGGCAGGGAACTATGGCTACACCTTC
TRBJ1-6 TRBV3-1/TRBV3-2 - - CASTVDGGNSPLHF TGTGCCAGTACTGTTGACGGAGGAAATTCACCCCTCCACTTT
TRBJ2-3 TRBV7-8 - TRBD2 CASSLWLAGGPPDTQYF TGTGCCAGCAGCTTATGGTTGGCGGGAGGGCCTCCAGATACGCAGTATTTT
TRBJ1-4 TRBV19 - - CASSHRVLRSELFF TGTGCCAGTAGTCACAGGGTTTTGAGGTCGGAACTGTTTTTT
TRBJ2-5 TRBV5-1 - TRBD2 CASSNQAGGSFETQYF TGCGCCAGCAGCAACCAAGCGGGGGGAAGTTTTGAGACCCAGTACTTC
TRBJ2-3 TRBV7-9 - TRBD1 CASSLGDSSRDTQYF TGTGCCAGCAGCTTGGGGGACAGCTCTAGAGATACGCAGTATTTT
TRBJ2-7 TRBV11-2 - TRBD2 CASSTRGTGREQYF TGTGCCAGCAGCACGCGGGGGACCGGCCGGGAGCAGTACTTC
TRBJ2-3 TRBV18 - TRBD2 CASSPLAGGLTDTQYF TGTGCCAGCTCACCCCTAGCGGGGGGGCTCACAGATACGCAGTATTTT
TRBJ1-5 TRBV4-1 - TRBD1 CASSLLQGAGSQPQHF TGCGCCAGCAGCCTCTTACAGGGGGCTGGTAGTCAGCCCCAGCATTTT
TRBJ2-1 TRBV7-3 - TRBD1 CASSQTGGYQFF TGTGCCAGCAGCCAGACAGGGGGCTACCAGTTCTTC
TRBJ2-1 TRBV27 - TRBD2 CASTHSVGGAYNEQFF TGTGCCAGCACCCATTCGGTGGGGGGGGCCTACAATGAGCAGTTCTTC
TRBJ2-7 TRBV27 - - CASSLRGDTTYEQYF TGTGCCAGCAGTTTAAGAGGGGATACTACCTACGAGCAGTACTTC
TRBJ2-1 TRBV6-5 - - CASSYSITGKWNEQFF TGTGCCAGCAGTTACTCGATAACGGGAAAATGGAATGAGCAGTTCTTC
TRBJ1-2 TRBV19 - TRBD1 CASSIMGGTGHGYTF TGTGCCAGTAGTATTATGGGTGGGACAGGACATGGCTACACCTTC
TRBJ2-6 TRBV6-2/TRBV6-3 medium-sized - CASSLGSGANVLTF TGTGCCAGCAGTCTGGGCTCCGGGGCCAACGTCCTGACTTTC
TRBJ1-3 TRBV6-6 - - CASRPPGEGNTIYF TGTGCCAGCAGACCCCCAGGGGAAGGAAACACCATATATTTT
TRBJ2-1 TRBV6-7 - TRBD2 CASRPSGGSSYNEQFF TGTGCCAGCAGGCCCTCGGGGGGAAGCTCCTACAATGAGCAGTTCTTC
TRBJ2-1 TRBV15 - TRBD2 CATSRVASGPYNEQFF TGTGCCACCAGCAGAGTTGCTAGCGGTCCCTACAATGAGCAGTTCTTC
TRBJ2-1 TRBV3-1/TRBV3-2 - - CASSHGSYNEQFF TGTGCCAGCAGCCACGGCTCCTACAATGAGCAGTTCTTC
TRBJ1-1 TRBV19 - - CASTAPKTEMNTEAFF TGTGCCAGTACCGCACCCAAGACAGAGATGAACACTGAAGCTTTCTTT
TRBJ1-1 TRBV6-5 - - CASSYGGGYTEAFF TGTGCCAGCAGTTACGGCGGGGGATACACTGAAGCTTTCTTT
TRBJ2-3 TRBV6-4 few - CASSEGQGSYTQYF TGTGCCAGCAGTGAAGGGCAGGGGTCCTATACGCAGTATTTT
TRBJ2-5 TRBV6-5 few TRBD2 CASGLGGNQETQYF TGTGCCAGCGGTCTGGGGGGGAACCAAGAGACCCAGTACTTC